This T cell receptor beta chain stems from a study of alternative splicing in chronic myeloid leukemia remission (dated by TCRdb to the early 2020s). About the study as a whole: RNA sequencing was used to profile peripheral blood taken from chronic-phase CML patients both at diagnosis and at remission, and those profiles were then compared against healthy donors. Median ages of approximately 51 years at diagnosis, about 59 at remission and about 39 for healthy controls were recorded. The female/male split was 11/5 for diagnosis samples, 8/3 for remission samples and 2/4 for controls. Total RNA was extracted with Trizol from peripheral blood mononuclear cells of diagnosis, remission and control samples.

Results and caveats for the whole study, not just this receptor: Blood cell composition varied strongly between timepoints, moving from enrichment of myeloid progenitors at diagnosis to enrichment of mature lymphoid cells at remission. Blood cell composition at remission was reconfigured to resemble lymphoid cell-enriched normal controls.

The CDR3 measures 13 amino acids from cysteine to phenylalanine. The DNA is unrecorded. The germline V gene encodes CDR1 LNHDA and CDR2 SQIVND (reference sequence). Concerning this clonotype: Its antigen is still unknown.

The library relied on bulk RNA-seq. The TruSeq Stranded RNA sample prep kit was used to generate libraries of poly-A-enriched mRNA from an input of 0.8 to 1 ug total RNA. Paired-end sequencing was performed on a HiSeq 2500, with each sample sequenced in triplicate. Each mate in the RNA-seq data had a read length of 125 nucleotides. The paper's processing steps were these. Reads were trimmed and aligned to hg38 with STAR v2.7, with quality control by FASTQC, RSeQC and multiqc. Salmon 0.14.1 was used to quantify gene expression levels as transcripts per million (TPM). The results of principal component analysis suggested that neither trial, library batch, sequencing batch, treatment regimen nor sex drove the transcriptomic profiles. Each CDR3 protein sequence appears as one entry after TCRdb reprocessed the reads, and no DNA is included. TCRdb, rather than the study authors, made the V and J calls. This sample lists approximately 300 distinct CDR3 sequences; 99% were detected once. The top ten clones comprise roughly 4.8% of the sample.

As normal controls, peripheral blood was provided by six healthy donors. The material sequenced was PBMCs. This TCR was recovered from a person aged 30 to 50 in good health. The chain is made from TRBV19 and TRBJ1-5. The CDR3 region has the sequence CASSQGRDQPQHF.